This T cell receptor (beta chain) was observed in a study of T cell changes during pregnancy in multiple sclerosis. The table came from immunoSEQ multiplex PCR; TCRdb's copy has only in-frame clones and leaves some out. The sample lists 70,000 to 90,000 clones; 91% were seen once. Germline V lookup: CDR1 SGHTS, CDR2 YDEGEE. This CDR3 contains 14 residues. V was pared by 2 bases and J by 2 bases, with 10 bases between. The receptor comes from a female donor in good health, serving as a control in a pregnancy study. Some clones in this sample may be carry-over from other donors' samples. The chain links TRBV5-8 to TRBJ1-1, with D unclear. Here the sequenced sample was PBMCs, taken in the first trimester of pregnancy. CDR3 loop: CASSFPTSNTEAFF. The DNA for the CDR3 is TGTGCCAGCAGCTTTCCGACAAGCAACACTGAAGCTTTCTTT.